The subject of this entry is one T cell receptor (beta chain). Its specificity is unknown. The CDR3 loop spans 14 amino acids. The germline CDR1 and CDR2 sequences are SEHNR and FQNEAQ (reference sequence). V shed 1 base and J shed 6 bases, with 10 bases lying between them. TCRdb called the 5' RACE reads again in MiXCR, with one record for every CDR3 protein. This sample carries 120,000 to 150,000 distinct CDR3 sequences, 19% of them seen once, and the ten largest clones take about 2.3%. These data originate in a study of T-cell memory formation after mild COVID-19. Study-level information: Across donors, TCR clusters were largely donor specific.

General observations from the study: A subset of responding clones appeared in pre-infection memory, suggesting cross-reactive memory joined.

The sequenced sample consisted of PBMCs or a T cell subset sorted from them (not recorded which). This clonotype was obtained from an adult woman who had mild COVID-19 (a few samples of this study predate the infection). Cell type and time point are not known. This chain uses TRBV7-9 with TRBJ1-5; unclear D gene. The CDR3 bases are TGTGCCAGCAGCTTAGACGAGTACGGTCAGCCCCAGCATTTT. This encodes CASSLDEYGQPQHF.